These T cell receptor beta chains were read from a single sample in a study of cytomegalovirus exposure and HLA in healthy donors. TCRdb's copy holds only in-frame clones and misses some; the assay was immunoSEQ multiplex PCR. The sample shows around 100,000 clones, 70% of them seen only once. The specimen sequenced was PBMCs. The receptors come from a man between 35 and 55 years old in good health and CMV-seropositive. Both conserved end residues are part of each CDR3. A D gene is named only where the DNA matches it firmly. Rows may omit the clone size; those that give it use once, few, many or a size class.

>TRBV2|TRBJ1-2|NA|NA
CASSEGGNYGYTF
TGTGCCAGCAGTGAGGGGGGGAACTATGGCTACACCTTC
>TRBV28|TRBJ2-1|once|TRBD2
CASSFTDRLGLAVRNEQFF
TGTGCCAGCAGTTTTACCGATCGGCTGGGACTAGCGGTTAGGAATGAGCAGTTCTTC
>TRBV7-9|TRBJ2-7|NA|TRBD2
CASSLGGLAGGSYEQYF
TGTGCCAGCAGCTTAGGTGGGCTAGCGGGAGGGTCCTACGAGCAGTACTTC
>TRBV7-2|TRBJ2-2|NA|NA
CASSLDGVGELFF
TGTGCCAGCAGCTTAGACGGGGTGGGGGAGCTGTTTTTT
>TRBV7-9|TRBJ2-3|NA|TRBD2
CASRPLAGGTDTQYF
TGTGCCAGCAGACCCTTAGCGGGGGGCACAGATACGCAGTATTTT
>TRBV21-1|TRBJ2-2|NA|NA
CASSKGPPGDKANTGELFF
TGTGCCAGCAGCAAAGGTCCCCCAGGGGACAAAGCGAACACCGGGGAGCTGTTTTTT
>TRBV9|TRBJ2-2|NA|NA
CASSVETTNTGELFF
TGTGCCAGCAGCGTAGAGACTACCAACACCGGGGAGCTGTTTTTT
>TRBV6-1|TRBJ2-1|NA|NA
CASRGGAGEQFF
TGTGCCAGCAGGGGGGGGGCTGGTGAGCAGTTCTTC
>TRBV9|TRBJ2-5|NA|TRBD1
CASSKSGQENGDQYF
TGTGCCAGCAGCAAATCGGGACAGGAAAATGGGGACCAGTACTTC
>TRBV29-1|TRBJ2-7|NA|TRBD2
CSVPTSGSMREQYF
TGCAGCGTTCCAACTAGCGGCTCGATGAGGGAGCAGTACTTC
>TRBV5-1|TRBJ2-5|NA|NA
CASSLGETDQETQYF
TGCGCCAGCAGCTTGGGGGAGACTGATCAAGAGACCCAGTACTTC
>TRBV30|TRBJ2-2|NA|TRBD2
CAWGTSGSGVGELFF
TGTGCCTGGGGAACTAGCGGGAGTGGCGTCGGGGAGCTGTTTTTT
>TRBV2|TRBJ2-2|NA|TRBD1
CASSDGTANTGELFF
TGTGCCAGCAGTGACGGGACAGCCAACACCGGGGAGCTGTTTTTT
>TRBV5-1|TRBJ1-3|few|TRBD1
CASSFFTGEAGNTIYF
TGCGCCAGCAGCTTTTTTACAGGGGAGGCTGGAAACACCATATATTTT
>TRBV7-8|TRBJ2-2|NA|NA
CASSYFNRDSLTETGELFF
TGTGCCAGCTCATACTTTAACCGGGACTCCCTTACGGAGACCGGGGAGCTGTTTTTT
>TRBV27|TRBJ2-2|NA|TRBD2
CASSDEGLAGNTGELFF
TGTGCCAGCAGTGATGAGGGACTAGCGGGTAACACCGGGGAGCTGTTTTTT
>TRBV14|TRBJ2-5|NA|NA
CASSQEAVTQYF
TGTGCCAGCAGCCAAGAGGCCGTGACCCAGTACTTC
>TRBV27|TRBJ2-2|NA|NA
CASSRDGELFF
TGTGCCAGCAGCCGAGACGGGGAGCTGTTTTTT